The 8 T cell receptor beta chains below come from one sample, sequenced in a study of T cells after yellow fever vaccination. TCRdb processed the 5' RACE reads anew with MiXCR; each CDR3 protein has one entry. The table records some 320,000 distinct CDR3 sequences, around 10% of them present only once. The sample was CD4+ T cells sorted from PBMCs, taken 45 days after the yellow fever booster vaccination. The receptors derive from a young man who received the YFV17D yellow fever vaccine.

This clonotype occurred many times. This chain joins TRBV5-1 and TRBJ2-7, with D perhaps matching TRBD1 (5 bases). This CDR3 has 15 amino acids. Per the germline V gene, CDR1 is SGHRS and CDR2 is YFSETQ. The germline V and J ends were trimmed by 5 bases and 6 bases, with 21 bases remaining between them. CDR3 region: CASSPGALNLGEQYF. In DNA form, the CDR3 reads TGCGCCAGCAGTCCTGGGGCCCTCAATTTAGGCGAGCAGTACTTC.

This chain connects TRBV6-6 to TRBJ2-3; TRBD1 matches 7 bases. The CDR3 has 14 residues. Germline V lookup: CDR1 MNHNY, CDR2 SVGAGI (reference sequence). Losses at the gene ends were 6 bases for V and 0 bases for J; bases not matched to a gene: 3. The CDR3 reads CASRRQGSTDTQYF. The CDR3, as DNA: TGTGCCAGCAGAAGACAGGGTAGCACAGATACGCAGTATTTT.

Many counts were recorded for this clonotype. The rearrangement joins TRBV4-3 to TRBJ2-7; no clear D gene. V was pared by 2 bases and J by 6 bases, with 11 bases between. CDR3 length equals 13 residues. Germline-derived CDR1 and CDR2 are LGHNA and YSLEER. CDR3 region: CASSQNGPSEQYV. Here the CDR3 DNA reads TGCGCCAGCAGCCAAAACGGGCCGAGCGAGCAGTACGTC.

The CDR3 reads CASSMGGETQYF. CDR3 nucleotides: TGTGCCAGTAGTATGGGAGGGGAGACCCAGTACTTC. This chain links TRBV19 with TRBJ2-5, with 7 bases fitting TRBD2. The CDR3 contains 12 residues. The V gene end was trimmed by 3 bases and the J gene end by 5 bases; junction bases not matched to a gene: 0. CDR1 is LNHDA, CDR2 SQIVND, per germline (reference sequence).

Only a few counts were recorded for this clonotype. J is TRBJ2-5 and V is TRBV12-3 or TRBV12-4; D is perhaps TRBD1 or TRBD2 (6 bases each). V lost 5 bases and J lost 7, with 20 bases in between. The CDR3 spans 15 residues. The CDR3 here is CASSQGTGSGRTQYF. CDR3 bases: TGTGCCAGCAGTCAAGGAACAGGGTCCGGGAGGACCCAGTACTTC.

This clonotype was found many times. The chain combines TRBV28 with TRBJ2-3; 8 positions agree with TRBD2. V shed 10 bases and J 2 bases; nucleotides not matched to a gene: 8. CDR3 length: 14 amino acids. Germline CDR1 is MDHEN and CDR2 is SYDVKM. The CDR3: CATYSGATTDTQYF. CDR3 DNA: TGTGCCACTTATAGCGGGGCGACCACAGATACGCAGTATTTT.

The rearrangement links TRBV12-3 or TRBV12-4 to TRBJ2-3; 8 bases align to TRBD1. The junction had 6 bases not matched to a gene; V was cut back by 7 bases and J by 3 bases. The CDR3 length is 14 residues. CDR3 loop: CASKQGALTDTQYF. In nucleotides, the CDR3 is TGTGCCAGCAAGCAGGGGGCGCTTACAGATACGCAGTATTTT.

The V gene is TRBV7-2, the J gene TRBJ2-1; no clear D gene. Trimming left V 1 base short and J 4 bases short, with 11 bases between. The CDR3 runs to 15 residues. Germline CDR1 reads SGHTA; CDR2 reads FQGNSA. CDR3 nucleotides: TGTGCCAGCAGCTTAGGGCTGCCCGCATACAATGAGCAGTTCTTC. Amino acids: CASSLGLPAYNEQFF.